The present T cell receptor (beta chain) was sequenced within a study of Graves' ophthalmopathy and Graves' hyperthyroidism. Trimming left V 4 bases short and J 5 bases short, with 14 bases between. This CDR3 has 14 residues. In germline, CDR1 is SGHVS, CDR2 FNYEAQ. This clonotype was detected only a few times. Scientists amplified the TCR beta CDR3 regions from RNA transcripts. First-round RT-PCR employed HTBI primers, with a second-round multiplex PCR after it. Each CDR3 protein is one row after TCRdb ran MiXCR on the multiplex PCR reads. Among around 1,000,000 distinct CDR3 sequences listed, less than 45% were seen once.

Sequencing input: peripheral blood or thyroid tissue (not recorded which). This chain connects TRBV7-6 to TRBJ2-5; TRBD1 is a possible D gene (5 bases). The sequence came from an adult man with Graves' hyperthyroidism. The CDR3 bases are TGTGCCAGCAGCTCGGCAGTGGGGCGGGAGACCCAGTACTTC. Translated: CASSSAVGRETQYF.